This record looks at one TCR beta chain sequence and its context. The sample belongs to a study of blood T cell repertoires in COVID-19. The CDR3 is 16 amino acids. The V end lost 0 bases, the J end lost 0 bases, and 9 bases lay between the germline ends. The germline V gene encodes CDR1 SGDLS and CDR2 YYNGEE. The repertoire was sequenced with immunoSEQ multiplex PCR; TCRdb's copy has only in-frame clones and lacks some. Among around 97,000 clones listed, about 80% were seen once. V and J are TRBV9 and TRBJ2-2, with a possible D match to TRBD1 (6 bases). Sequenced: peripheral blood. This receptor was taken from a man in his sixties or seventies with acute or convalescent COVID-19. CDR3: CASSVEGHSNTGELFF. The CDR3 nucleotides are TGTGCCAGCAGCGTAGAGGGACACTCGAACACCGGGGAGCTGTTTTTT.